This T cell receptor beta chain was identified during a study of radiation and T cells in renal cell carcinoma. Time point meaning: blood 4 weeks post-SBRT, at nephrectomy. Documented treatment: 15 Gy SBRT to primary tumor, nephrectomy 4 weeks later. Nephrectomy followed 15 Gy stereotactic body radiation by 4 weeks. This renal cell carcinoma was of the clear cell type. Findings and caveats of the study: From baseline, blood top tumor clonotypes peaked at 2 weeks post-radiation. Pretreatment tumor biopsies were lacking, so baseline clonotypes are unknown.

Trimming removed 8 bases at V and 0 bases at J, with 22 bases between. Germline lookup yields CDR1 LNHDA and CDR2 SQIVND (reference sequence). This CDR3 is built from 17 residues. Points on this clone: What it recognizes is unknown.

Assay used: immunoSEQ multiplex PCR; TCRdb lists only in-frame clones, some missing. The sample contains 150,000 or so clones, about nine tenths of which appear only once. The source is a woman aged 45-65 years with renal cell carcinoma. The sequencing used blood, collected from a patient whose treatment included radiotherapy and nephrectomy. This chain uses TRBV19 with TRBJ1-1; D ambiguous. Here the CDR3 reads CASCEEGPLPMNTEAFF. The CDR3 DNA is TGTGCCAGTTGTGAGGAGGGCCCGCTCCCCATGAACACTGAAGCTTTCTTT. Full variable domain (missing parts from reference TRBV19 and TRBJ1-1): DGGITQSPKYLFRKEGQNVTLSCEQNLNHDAMYWYRQDPGQGLRLIYYSQIVNDFQKGDIAEGYSVSREKKESFPLTVTSAQKNPTAFYLCASCEEGPLPMNTEAFFGQGTRLTVV.